This T cell receptor (beta chain) emerged from a study of blood T cells in healthy people across ages. Study in general: Using template switching, researchers captured about one barcoded beta molecule for each two T cells.

This CDR3 is 13 amino acids long. Germline CDR1 and CDR2: MNHNY and SVGAGI (reference sequence). V was clipped by 8 bases and J by 3 bases, with 13 bases between them. This clonotype has a handful of counts. The use of a sample-barcoded 5' primer and a J-beta primer mix characterized a second PCR of about 7 to 12 cycles. In TCRdb, the 5' RACE reads were re-called with MiXCR into one record per CDR3 protein. Of approximately 780,000 distinct CDR3 sequences listed, 20% to 30% are singletons. In addition, the sample was reused for a study of T cells of mothers and their children.

This chain links TRBV6-6 with TRBJ1-2; tentative D call: TRBD1 (5 bases). The sample taken for sequencing was blood. The receptor's source is a boy aged 5-17 years in good health. CDR3 amino acids: CASEKGAYYGYTF. CDR3 DNA: TGTGCCAGCGAGAAAGGGGCCTACTATGGCTACACCTTC.